This TCR beta chain was recovered during a study of tumor-infiltrating lymphocytes in primary liver carcinoma. General observations from the study: Tumors and blood were compared for top-250-clone fraction, and tumors had the significantly higher value (p = 0.039).

From unsorted bulk tissue weighing about 20-31 mg, DNA and RNA were co-extracted. This clonotype was found once. The antigen is not known. Per germline, CDR1 SGHRS and CDR2 YFSETQ. V gave up 4 bases and J gave up 0 bases, with 16 bases separating them. This CDR3 is built from 16 residues. TCR beta cDNA came from approximately 540 ng total RNA, primed with a constant-region primer. Three nested multiplex PCR rounds, a slightly modified ARM-PCR method, built the TCR beta libraries. The first two PCR rounds used TRBV1-TRBV30 forward primers with a C-beta reverse primer, about 10 cycles each. TCRdb itself ran the multiplex PCR reads through MiXCR, one entry per CDR3 protein. The repertoire consists of roughly 100,000 distinct CDR3 sequences, with under 70% occurring once and the leading ten covering approximately 12%.

The chain is built from TRBV5-1 and TRBJ2-5; D uncertain. The sample consisted of liver tumor tissue from sampling region 2. Subset here: tumor region T2, inferior pole. The sequence was collected from an older woman with primary liver carcinoma and hepatitis B virus infection. The CDR3, as DNA: TGCGCCAGCAGCCACACCCGTGGACGGGACCAAGAGACCCAGTACTTC. Protein sequence: CASSHTRGRDQETQYF. Together with reference TRBV5-1 and TRBJ2-5, the CDR3 gives the full variable domain: KAGVTQTPRYLIKTRGQQVTLSCSPISGHRSVSWYQQTPGQGLQFLFEYFSETQRNKGNFPGRFSGRQFSNSRSEMNVSTLELGDSALYLCASSHTRGRDQETQYFGPGTRLLVL.